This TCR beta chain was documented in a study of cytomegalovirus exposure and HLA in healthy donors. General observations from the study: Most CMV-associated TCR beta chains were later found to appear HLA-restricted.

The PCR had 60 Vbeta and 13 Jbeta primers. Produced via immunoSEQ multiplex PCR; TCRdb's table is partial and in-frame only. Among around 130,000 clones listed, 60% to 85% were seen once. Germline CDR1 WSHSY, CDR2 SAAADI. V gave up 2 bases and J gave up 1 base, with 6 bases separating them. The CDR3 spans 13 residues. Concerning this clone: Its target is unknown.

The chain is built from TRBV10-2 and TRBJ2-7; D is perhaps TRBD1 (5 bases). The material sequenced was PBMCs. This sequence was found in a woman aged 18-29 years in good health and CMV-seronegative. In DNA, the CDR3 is TGCGCCAGCAGTGAGGGACATTCCTACGAGCAGTACTTC. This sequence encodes CASSEGHSYEQYF.